Sequencing of this T cell receptor (beta chain) was carried out in a study of long-term antiretroviral therapy in people with HIV. The assay, immunoSEQ v3.0, was run at survey level. Data came from immunoSEQ multiplex PCR; TCRdb stores just in-frame clones and leaves some out. Altogether 18,000 or so clones are present, around 78% being singletons, with the ten largest covering about 8%. This CDR3 has 18 amino acids. V was shortened by 5 bases and J by 5 bases, with 24 bases between the two germline ends. Germline-derived CDR1 and CDR2 are MDHEN and SYDVKM. In its sample, this clone was seen a few times. Donors needed at least one pre-ART PBMC sample plus at least two post-ART samples. Every HIV-positive participant received treatment in the United States.

Material: unsorted PBMCs, obtained at the start of antiretroviral therapy, before treatment. The sequence was collected from a woman between 40 and 55 years old with HIV. V and J are TRBV28 and TRBJ1-4, with a weak D call TRBD1 (5 bases). CDR3 sequence reads: CASSTKLVREGGNEKLFF. The CDR3 DNA reads TGTGCCAGCAGTACGAAGTTAGTCAGGGAAGGAGGGAATGAAAAACTGTTTTTT.